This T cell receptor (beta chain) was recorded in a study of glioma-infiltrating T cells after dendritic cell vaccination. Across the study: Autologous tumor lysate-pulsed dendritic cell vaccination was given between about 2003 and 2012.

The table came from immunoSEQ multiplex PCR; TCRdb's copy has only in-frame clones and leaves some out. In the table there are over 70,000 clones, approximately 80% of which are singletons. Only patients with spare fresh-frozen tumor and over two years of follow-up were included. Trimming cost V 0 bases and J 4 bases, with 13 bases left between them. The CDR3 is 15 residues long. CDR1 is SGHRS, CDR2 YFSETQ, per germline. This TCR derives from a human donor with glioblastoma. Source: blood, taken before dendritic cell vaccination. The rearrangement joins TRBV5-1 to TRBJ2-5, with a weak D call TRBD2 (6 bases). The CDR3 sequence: CASSLGNGGGETQYF. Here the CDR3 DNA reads TGCGCCAGCAGCTTGGGGAACGGGGGAGGAGAGACCCAGTACTTC.